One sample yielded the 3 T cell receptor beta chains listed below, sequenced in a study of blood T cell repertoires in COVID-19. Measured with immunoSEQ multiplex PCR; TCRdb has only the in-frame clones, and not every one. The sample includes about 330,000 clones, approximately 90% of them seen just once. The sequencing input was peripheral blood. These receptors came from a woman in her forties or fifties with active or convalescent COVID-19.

CDR3 bases: TGTGCCAGCAGCCACAACCTGGGACTAGCGAGCAATGAGCAGTTCTTC. Translating gives CASSHNLGLASNEQFF. The rearrangement uses TRBV25-1 and TRBJ2-1, with 10 positions matching TRBD2. The germline V gene encodes CDR1 MGHDK and CDR2 SYGVNS. The CDR3 runs 16 residues. Germline trimming cut 6 bases from V and 6 bases from J; bases unmatched to any gene: 11.

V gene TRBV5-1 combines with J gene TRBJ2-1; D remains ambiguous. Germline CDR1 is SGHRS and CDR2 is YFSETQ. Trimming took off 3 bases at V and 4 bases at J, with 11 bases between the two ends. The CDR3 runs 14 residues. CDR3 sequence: CASSSDSLYNEQFF. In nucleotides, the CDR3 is TGCGCCAGCAGCTCTGACTCGCTTTACAATGAGCAGTTCTTC.

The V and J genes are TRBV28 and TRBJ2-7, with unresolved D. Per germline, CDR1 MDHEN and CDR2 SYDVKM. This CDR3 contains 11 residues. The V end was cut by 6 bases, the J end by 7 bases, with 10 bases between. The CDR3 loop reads CASSKLWEQYF. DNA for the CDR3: TGTGCCAGCAGCAAACTTTGGGAGCAGTACTTC. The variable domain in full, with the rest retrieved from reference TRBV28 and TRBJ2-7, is DVKVTQSSRYLVKRTGEKVFLECVQDMDHENMFWYRQDPGLGLRLIYFSYDVKMKEKGDIPEGYSVSREKKERFSLILESASTNQTSMYLCASSKLWEQYFGPGTRLTVT.